This T cell receptor beta chain was recorded in a study of identifying expanded T cells in peripheral blood. Clones were read by immunoSEQ multiplex PCR, and TCRdb kept only the in-frame ones, dropping some. The data show 100,000 to 150,000 clones, with 70% to 90% seen just once and 7% to 10% held by the top ten. Healthy donors had no documented immune events, such as infections, while sampled. V lost 3 bases and J lost 6, with 18 bases in between. CDR1 is KGHSH, CDR2 LQKENI, per germline. CDR3 length: 15 residues. This sequence was found in a person aged 18-70 years in good health. This rearrangement joins TRBV18 to TRBJ2-7; weak D call: TRBD2 (6 bases). Sequences were obtained from blood. CDR3 DNA: TGTGCCAGCTCACCCGTGCTCGCGGGATCGGGCGAGCAGTACTTC. As protein: CASSPVLAGSGEQYF.